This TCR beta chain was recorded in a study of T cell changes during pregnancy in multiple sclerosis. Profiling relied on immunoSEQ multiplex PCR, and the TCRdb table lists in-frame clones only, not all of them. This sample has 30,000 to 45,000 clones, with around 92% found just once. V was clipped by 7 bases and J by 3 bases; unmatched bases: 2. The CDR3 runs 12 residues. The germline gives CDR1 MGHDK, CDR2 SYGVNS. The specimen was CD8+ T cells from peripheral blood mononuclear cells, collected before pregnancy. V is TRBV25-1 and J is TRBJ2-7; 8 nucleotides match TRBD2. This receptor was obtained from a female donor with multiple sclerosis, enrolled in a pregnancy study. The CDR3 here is CASIAGNYEQYF. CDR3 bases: TGTGCCAGCATAGCGGGAAACTACGAGCAGTACTTC.